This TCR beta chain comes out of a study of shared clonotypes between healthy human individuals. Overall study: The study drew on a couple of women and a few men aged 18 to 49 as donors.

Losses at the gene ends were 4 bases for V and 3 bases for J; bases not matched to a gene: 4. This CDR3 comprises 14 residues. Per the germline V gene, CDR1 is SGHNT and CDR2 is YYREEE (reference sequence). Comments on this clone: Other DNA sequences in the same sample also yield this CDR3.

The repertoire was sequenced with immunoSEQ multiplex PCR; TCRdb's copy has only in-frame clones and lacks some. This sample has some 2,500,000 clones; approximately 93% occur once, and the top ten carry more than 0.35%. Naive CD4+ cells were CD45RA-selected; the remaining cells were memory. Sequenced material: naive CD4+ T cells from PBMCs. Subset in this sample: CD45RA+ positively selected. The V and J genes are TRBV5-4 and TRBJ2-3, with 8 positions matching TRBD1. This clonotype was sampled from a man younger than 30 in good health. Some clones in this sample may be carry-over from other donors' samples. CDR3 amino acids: CASSPGQVTDTQYF. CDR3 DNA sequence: TGTGCCAGCAGCCCGGGACAGGTTACAGATACGCAGTATTTT. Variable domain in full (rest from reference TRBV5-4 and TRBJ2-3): ETGVTQSPTHLIKTRGQQVTLRCSSQSGHNTVSWYQQALGQGPQFIFQYYREEENGRGNFPPRFSGLQFPNYSSELNVNALELDDSALYLCASSPGQVTDTQYFGPGTRLTVL.